A selection of T cell receptor beta chains follows, all from one sample in a study of shared clonotypes between healthy human individuals. Here immunoSEQ multiplex PCR was the method, and the copy in TCRdb shows in-frame clones only, minus some. This sample yields around 2.1 million clones, of which around 93% are seen a single time; under 2% belongs to the top ten. Input material: naive CD8+ T cells from PBMCs. All receptors come from a young man in good health. Some clones in this sample may be carry-over from other donors' samples. The CDR3 runs from the conserved cysteine through the conserved F or W. The D gene is left open where the match is weak. The size field is filled for only some rows; it gives once, few, many or a size class.

D	V	size	J	CDR3	DNA
NA	TRBV5-1	NA	TRBJ1-1	CASNEGTGYTEAFF	TGCGCCAGCAATGAGGGAACAGGGTACACTGAAGCTTTCTTT
NA	TRBV6-1	NA	TRBJ1-5	CASSSPGTQQPQHF	TGTGCCAGCAGTTCCCCAGGGACCCAACAGCCCCAGCATTTT
TRBD2	TRBV27	NA	TRBJ2-7	CASSLRLAGSYEQYF	TGTGCCAGCAGTTTAAGGCTAGCGGGGTCCTACGAGCAGTACTTC
NA	TRBV4-2	NA	TRBJ1-1	CASSQVAGRDTEAFF	TGTGCCAGCAGCCAAGTCGCAGGGAGGGACACTGAAGCTTTCTTT
NA	TRBV9	once	TRBJ2-7	CASEPGQGGEQYF	TGTGCCAGCGAACCGGGTCAGGGAGGCGAGCAGTACTTC
NA	TRBV13	NA	TRBJ2-1	CAVRGTVYNEQFF	TGTGCCGTTCGCGGGACAGTATACAATGAGCAGTTCTTC
NA	TRBV4-2	NA	TRBJ1-1	CASSQDLGLLNTEAFF	TGTGCCAGCAGCCAAGATCTGGGACTCCTGAACACTGAAGCTTTCTTT
NA	TRBV4-1	NA	TRBJ2-7	CASSQPRSGLYEQYF	TGCGCCAGCAGCCAGCCCAGGTCGGGTCTCTACGAGCAGTACTTC
TRBD1	TRBV27	NA	TRBJ2-2	CASNRGLNTGELFF	TGTGCCAGCAATAGGGGGCTAAACACCGGGGAGCTGTTTTTT
NA	TRBV14	NA	TRBJ2-7	CASSQVQRRSSYEQYF	TGTGCCAGCAGCCAAGTCCAGCGTAGGAGCTCCTACGAGCAGTACTTC
TRBD1	TRBV7-9	NA	TRBJ2-2	CASSVRQGKAGELFF	TGTGCCAGCAGCGTTAGACAGGGAAAGGCCGGGGAGCTGTTTTTT
NA	TRBV28	NA	TRBJ2-5	CASSPNVGETQYF	TGTGCCAGCAGCCCGAATGTGGGCGAGACCCAGTACTTC
NA	TRBV14	once	TRBJ2-2	CASSQGAGRMTGELFF	TGTGCCAGCAGCCAAGGGGCTGGGAGAATGACCGGGGAGCTGTTTTTT
NA	TRBV5-1	NA	TRBJ2-5	CASSLDRNFQETQYF	TGCGCCAGCAGCTTGGACAGAAACTTTCAAGAGACCCAGTACTTC
NA	TRBV7-3	NA	TRBJ2-3	CASSRVSTDTQYF	TGTGCCAGCAGCCGGGTCAGCACAGATACGCAGTATTTT
NA	TRBV27	NA	TRBJ1-2	CASSLSGGWHGYTF	TGTGCCAGCAGTTTATCGGGGGGTTGGCATGGCTACACCTTC
NA	TRBV6-6	NA	TRBJ2-4	CASQPLENIQYF	TGTGCCAGCCAGCCGCTTGAAAACATTCAGTACTTC
NA	TRBV7-2	NA	TRBJ1-6	CASTHDRYNSPLHF	TGTGCCAGCACTCACGACAGATATAATTCACCCCTCCACTTT
TRBD1	TRBV27	NA	TRBJ2-7	CASSSTGIFYEQYF	TGTGCCAGCAGTTCGACAGGGATCTTCTACGAGCAGTACTTC
NA	TRBV10-1	NA	TRBJ2-3	CASSGPPGRGSDTQYF	TGCGCCAGCAGTGGGCCCCCTGGCAGGGGTTCAGATACGCAGTATTTT
TRBD1	TRBV27	NA	TRBJ2-3	CASSNHEQGASDTQYF	TGTGCCAGCAGCAACCACGAACAGGGGGCTTCAGATACGCAGTATTTT
TRBD2	TRBV27	NA	TRBJ2-7	CASSLTSGSYEQYF	TGTGCCAGCAGTCTGACTAGCGGGAGTTACGAGCAGTACTTC
TRBD2	TRBV27	NA	TRBJ2-3	CASRGESGLAGAARDTQYF	TGTGCCAGCAGGGGAGAATCTGGACTAGCGGGAGCGGCCAGAGATACGCAGTATTTT
NA	TRBV18	NA	TRBJ1-3	CASSHIPVGAENTIYF	TGTGCCAGCTCGCACATACCAGTCGGGGCGGAAAACACCATATATTTT
TRBD1	TRBV28	NA	TRBJ1-1	CASSRTGRVRRTEAFF	TGTGCCAGCAGTCGGACAGGGAGGGTTCGTAGGACTGAAGCTTTCTTT
NA	TRBV6-1	NA	TRBJ2-2	CASGVYRDNTGELFF	TGTGCCAGCGGAGTGTACAGGGATAACACCGGGGAGCTGTTTTTT
NA	TRBV9	NA	TRBJ2-7	CASSVAPSYEQYF	TGTGCCAGCAGCGTCGCCCCTTCCTACGAGCAGTACTTC
NA	TRBV5-1	NA	TRBJ1-1	CASSSQTNTGPRHTEAFF	TGCGCCAGCAGCTCGCAAACTAACACAGGGCCGAGGCACACTGAAGCTTTCTTT
NA	TRBV6-5	NA	TRBJ2-3	CASSYIGADTQYF	TGTGCCAGCAGTTACATAGGTGCAGATACGCAGTATTTT
NA	TRBV7-8	NA	TRBJ2-7	CASSLAGDTYEQYF	TGTGCCAGCAGCTTAGCGGGCGACACCTACGAGCAGTACTTC
NA	TRBV7-6	NA	TRBJ2-3	CASSLTVRGTDTQYF	TGTGCCAGCAGCTTAACGGTCAGGGGCACAGATACGCAGTATTTT
TRBD1	TRBV9	NA	TRBJ2-7	CASSDGTGDYEQYF	TGTGCCAGCAGCGATGGGACAGGGGACTACGAGCAGTACTTC
NA	TRBV28	NA	TRBJ2-1	CASSLEGVEQFF	TGTGCCAGCAGTTTGGAAGGGGTTGAGCAGTTCTTC
NA	TRBV5-1	NA	TRBJ1-1	CASSTFSGGGTHTEAFF	TGCGCCAGCAGCACCTTTAGTGGAGGGGGAACTCACACTGAAGCTTTCTTT
NA	TRBV7-9	once	TRBJ2-7	CASSPVGGADEQYF	TGTGCCAGCAGCCCCGTTGGAGGGGCGGACGAGCAGTACTTC
TRBD1	TRBV9	NA	TRBJ1-2	CASSVGGQGAFNYGYTF	TGTGCCAGCAGCGTAGGGGGACAGGGGGCTTTTAACTATGGCTACACCTTC
NA	TRBV7-9	NA	TRBJ2-7	CASSSLFEQYF	TGTGCCAGCAGCTCACTTTTCGAGCAGTACTTC
NA	TRBV7-9	NA	TRBJ2-7	CASSSTGQGGYEQYF	TGTGCCAGCAGCTCCACGGGCCAAGGGGGCTACGAGCAGTACTTC
TRBD1	TRBV5-8	NA	TRBJ2-1	CASSLNRGMVSSYNEQFF	TGTGCCAGCAGCTTAAACAGGGGGATGGTCAGCTCCTACAATGAGCAGTTCTTC
NA	TRBV9	NA	TRBJ2-2	CASSPPGAGELFF	TGTGCCAGCAGCCCCCCCGGGGCCGGGGAGCTGTTTTTT
NA	TRBV5-1	NA	TRBJ2-1	CASTLGTSRFDEQFF	TGCGCCAGCACCCTGGGAACTAGCCGATTCGATGAGCAGTTCTTC
NA	TRBV11-3	once	TRBJ2-2	CASSLNRGGTGELFF	TGTGCCAGCAGCTTAAACAGGGGAGGGACCGGGGAGCTGTTTTTT
TRBD2	TRBV7-2	NA	TRBJ2-7	CASSLGGSGSLYEQYF	TGTGCCAGCAGCTTAGGTGGTAGCGGGAGCCTCTACGAGCAGTACTTC
TRBD2	TRBV11-3	NA	TRBJ2-7	CASSLGGAGEQYF	TGTGCCAGCAGCCTCGGGGGGGCGGGCGAGCAGTACTTC
NA	TRBV28	NA	TRBJ2-7	CASSLADSYEQYF	TGTGCCAGCAGTTTGGCAGACTCCTACGAGCAGTACTTC
NA	TRBV28	NA	TRBJ1-5	CASSYPRGSGNQPQHF	TGTGCCAGCAGTTACCCGAGGGGGTCGGGCAATCAGCCCCAGCATTTT
NA	TRBV27	NA	TRBJ2-1	CASSLGYNEQFF	TGTGCCAGCAGTTTGGGCTACAATGAGCAGTTCTTC
NA	TRBV7-3	NA	TRBJ1-1	CASSFGQLARMNTEAFF	TGTGCCAGCAGCTTCGGACAGCTCGCCCGCATGAACACTGAAGCTTTCTTT
NA	TRBV6-1	NA	TRBJ2-7	CASSQTGTVYEQYF	TGTGCCAGCAGTCAGACAGGGACTGTCTACGAGCAGTACTTC
TRBD2	TRBV10-2	NA	TRBJ2-3	CASSRTSGITDTQYF	TGCGCCAGCAGCCGGACTAGCGGGATCACAGATACGCAGTATTTT
TRBD1	TRBV2	NA	TRBJ2-5	CASSERTGGSIQETQYF	TGTGCCAGCAGTGAACGGACAGGGGGCTCGATACAAGAGACCCAGTACTTC
NA	TRBV4-1	NA	TRBJ2-1	CASSQAEATSGPYNEQFF	TGCGCCAGCAGCCAAGCGGAGGCGACCTCTGGGCCCTACAATGAGCAGTTCTTC
NA	TRBV27	NA	TRBJ2-2	CASSNLGQTNTGELFF	TGTGCCAGCAGCAATCTTGGACAGACGAACACCGGGGAGCTGTTTTTT